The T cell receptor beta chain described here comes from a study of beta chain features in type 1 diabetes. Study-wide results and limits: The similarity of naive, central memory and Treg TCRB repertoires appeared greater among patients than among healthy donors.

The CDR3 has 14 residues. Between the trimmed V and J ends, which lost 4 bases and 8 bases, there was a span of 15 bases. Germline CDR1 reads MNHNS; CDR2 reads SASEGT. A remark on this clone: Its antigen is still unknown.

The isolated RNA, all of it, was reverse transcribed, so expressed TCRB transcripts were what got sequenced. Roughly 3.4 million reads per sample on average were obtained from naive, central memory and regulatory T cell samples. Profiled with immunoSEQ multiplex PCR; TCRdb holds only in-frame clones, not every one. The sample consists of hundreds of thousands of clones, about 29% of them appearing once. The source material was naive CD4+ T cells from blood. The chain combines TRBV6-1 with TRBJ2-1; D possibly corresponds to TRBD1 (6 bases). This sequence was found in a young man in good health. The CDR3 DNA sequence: TGTGCCAGCAGTGGTACCAGGGGTTATTATGAGCAGTTCTTC. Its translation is CASSGTRGYYEQFF.